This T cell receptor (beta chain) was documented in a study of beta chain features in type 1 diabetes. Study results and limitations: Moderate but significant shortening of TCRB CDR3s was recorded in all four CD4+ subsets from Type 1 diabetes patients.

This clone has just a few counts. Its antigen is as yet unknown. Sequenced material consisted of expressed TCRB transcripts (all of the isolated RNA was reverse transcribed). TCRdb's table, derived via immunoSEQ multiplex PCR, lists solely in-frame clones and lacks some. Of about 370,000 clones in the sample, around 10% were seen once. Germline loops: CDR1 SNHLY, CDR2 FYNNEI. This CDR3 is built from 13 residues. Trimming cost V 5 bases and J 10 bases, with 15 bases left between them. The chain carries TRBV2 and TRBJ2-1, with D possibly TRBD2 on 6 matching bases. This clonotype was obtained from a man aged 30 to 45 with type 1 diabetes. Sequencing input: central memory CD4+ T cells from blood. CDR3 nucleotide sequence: TGTGCCAGCAGTCCAAGACTAGATTCGGAGCAGTTCTTC. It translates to CASSPRLDSEQFF.